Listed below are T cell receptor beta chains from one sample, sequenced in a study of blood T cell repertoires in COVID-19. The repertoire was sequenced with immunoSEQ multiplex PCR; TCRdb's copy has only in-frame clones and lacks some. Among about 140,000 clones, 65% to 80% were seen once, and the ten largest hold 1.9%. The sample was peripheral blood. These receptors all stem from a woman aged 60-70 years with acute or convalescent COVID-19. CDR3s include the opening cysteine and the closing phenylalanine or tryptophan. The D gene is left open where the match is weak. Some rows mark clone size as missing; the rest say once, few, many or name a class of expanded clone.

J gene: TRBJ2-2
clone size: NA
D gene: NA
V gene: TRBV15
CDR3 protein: CATSRDRFLTGELFF
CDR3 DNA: TGTGCCACCAGCAGGGACAGATTCCTTACCGGGGAGCTGTTTTTT

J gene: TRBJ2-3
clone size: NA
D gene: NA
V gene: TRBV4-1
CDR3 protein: CASSQDTSLTDTQYF
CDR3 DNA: TGCGCCAGCAGCCAAGATACGAGTCTGACAGATACGCAGTATTTT

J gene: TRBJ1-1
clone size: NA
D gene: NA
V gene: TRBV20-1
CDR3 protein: CSASAGNTEAFF
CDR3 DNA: TGCAGTGCTAGTGCCGGGAACACTGAAGCTTTCTTT

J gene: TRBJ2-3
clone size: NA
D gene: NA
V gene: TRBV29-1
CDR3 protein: CSSEGGGSTDTQYF
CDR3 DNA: TGCAGCTCCGAGGGTGGCGGGAGCACAGATACGCAGTATTTT

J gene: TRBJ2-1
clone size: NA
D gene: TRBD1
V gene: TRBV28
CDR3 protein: CASSSPGQIYNEQFF
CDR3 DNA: TGTGCCAGCAGTTCTCCGGGACAGATATACAATGAGCAGTTCTTC

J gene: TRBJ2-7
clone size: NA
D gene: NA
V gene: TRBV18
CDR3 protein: CASSPRQIKADEQYF
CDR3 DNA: TGTGCCAGCTCACCACGACAGATAAAAGCAGACGAGCAGTACTTC

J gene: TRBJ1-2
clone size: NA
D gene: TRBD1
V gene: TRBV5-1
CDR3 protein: CASSRTGVEGVYGYTF
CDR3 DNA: TGCGCCAGCAGCCGGACAGGGGTTGAGGGGGTATATGGCTACACCTTC

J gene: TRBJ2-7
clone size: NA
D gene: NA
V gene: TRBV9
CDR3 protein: CASSVGGLSSYEQYF
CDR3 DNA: TGTGCCAGCAGCGTAGGAGGATTGAGCTCCTACGAGCAGTACTTC

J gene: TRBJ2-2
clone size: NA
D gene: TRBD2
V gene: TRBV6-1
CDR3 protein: CASSEKVAGITGELFF
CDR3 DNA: TGTGCCAGCAGTGAGAAGGTAGCGGGGATCACCGGGGAGCTGTTTTTT

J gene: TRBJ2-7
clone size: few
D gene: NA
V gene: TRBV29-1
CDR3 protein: CSVEDASYEQYF
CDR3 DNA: TGCAGCGTTGAAGACGCGTCGTACGAGCAGTACTTC

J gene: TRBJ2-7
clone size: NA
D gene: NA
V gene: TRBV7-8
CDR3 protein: CASSLEGTSSYEQYF
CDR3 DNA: TGTGCCAGCAGCTTAGAGGGTACTAGCTCCTACGAGCAGTACTTC

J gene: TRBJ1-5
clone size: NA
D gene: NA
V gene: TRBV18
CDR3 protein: CASSPGAGNQPQHF
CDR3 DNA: TGTGCCAGCTCACCAGGGGCGGGCAATCAGCCCCAGCATTTT

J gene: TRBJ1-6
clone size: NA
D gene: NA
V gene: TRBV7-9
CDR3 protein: CASSLEWDSPLHF
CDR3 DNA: TGTGCCAGCAGCTTGGAGTGGGATTCACCCCTCCACTTT

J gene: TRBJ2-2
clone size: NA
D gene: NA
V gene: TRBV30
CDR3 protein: CAWSHAISNTGELFF
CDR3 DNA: TGTGCCTGGAGTCATGCTATCTCGAACACCGGGGAGCTGTTTTTT

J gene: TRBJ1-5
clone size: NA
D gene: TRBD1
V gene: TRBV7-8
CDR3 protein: CASSSEGQGSNQPQHF
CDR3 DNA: TGTGCCAGCAGCTCCGAAGGACAGGGAAGCAATCAGCCCCAGCATTTT

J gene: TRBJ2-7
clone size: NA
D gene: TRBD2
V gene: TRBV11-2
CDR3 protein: CASSLAWTSGRAGYEQYF
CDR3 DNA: TGTGCCAGCAGCTTAGCCTGGACTAGCGGGAGGGCCGGGTACGAGCAGTACTTC

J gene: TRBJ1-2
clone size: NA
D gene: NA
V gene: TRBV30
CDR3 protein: CAWSVLSGYGYTF
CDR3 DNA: TGTGCCTGGAGTGTATTATCCGGTTACGGCTACACCTTC

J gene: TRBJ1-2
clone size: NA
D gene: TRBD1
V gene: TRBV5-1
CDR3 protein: CASSLVQGALSNYGYTF
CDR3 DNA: TGCGCCAGCAGCTTGGTTCAGGGGGCCCTTTCTAACTATGGCTACACCTTC

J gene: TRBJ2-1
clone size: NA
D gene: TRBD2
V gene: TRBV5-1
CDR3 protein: CASSYNLAGGSINEQFF
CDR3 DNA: TGCGCCAGCAGCTACAATCTAGCGGGAGGATCCATCAATGAGCAGTTCTTC

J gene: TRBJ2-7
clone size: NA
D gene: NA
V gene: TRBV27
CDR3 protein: CASSERLVLEQYF
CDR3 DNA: TGTGCCAGCAGTGAAAGACTAGTCCTCGAGCAGTACTTC

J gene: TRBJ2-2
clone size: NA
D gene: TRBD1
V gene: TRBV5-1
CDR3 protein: CASSWTGSTGELFF
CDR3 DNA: TGCGCCAGCAGCTGGACAGGGAGCACCGGGGAGCTGTTTTTT

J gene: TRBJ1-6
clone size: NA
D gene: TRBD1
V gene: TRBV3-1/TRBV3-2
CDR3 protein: CASSRGQVNSPLHF
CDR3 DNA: TGTGCCAGCAGCCGTGGACAGGTGAATTCACCCCTCCACTTT

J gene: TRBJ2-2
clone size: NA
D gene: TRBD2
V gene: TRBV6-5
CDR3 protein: CASSYLAGDLAGELFF
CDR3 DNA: TGTGCCAGCAGTTACTTGGCGGGAGATTTGGCCGGGGAGCTGTTTTTT

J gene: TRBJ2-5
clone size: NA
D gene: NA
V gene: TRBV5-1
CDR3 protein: CASSLAQGGRETQYF
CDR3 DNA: TGCGCCAGCAGCTTGGCCCAAGGGGGACGAGAGACCCAGTACTTC

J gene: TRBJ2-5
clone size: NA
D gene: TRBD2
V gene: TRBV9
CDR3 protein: CASSGRLAGTQETQYF
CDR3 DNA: TGTGCCAGCAGCGGGAGACTAGCGGGTACACAAGAGACCCAGTACTTC

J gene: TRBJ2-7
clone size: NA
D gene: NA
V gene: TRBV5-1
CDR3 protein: CASSLTFGGEQYF
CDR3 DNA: TGCGCCAGCAGCCTCACCTTCGGCGGCGAGCAGTACTTC

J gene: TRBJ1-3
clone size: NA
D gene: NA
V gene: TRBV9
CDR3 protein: CASSVGGVSGNTIYF
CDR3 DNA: TGTGCCAGCAGCGTTGGAGGAGTCTCTGGAAACACCATATATTTT

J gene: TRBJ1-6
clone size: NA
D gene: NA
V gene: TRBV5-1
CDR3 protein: CASSLSSYNSPLHF
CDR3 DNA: TGCGCCAGCAGCCTGAGCTCCTATAATTCACCCCTCCACTTT

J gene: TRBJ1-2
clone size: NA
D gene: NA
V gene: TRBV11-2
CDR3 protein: CASSWEGDYGYTF
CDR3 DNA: TGTGCCAGCAGCTGGGAGGGCGACTATGGCTACACCTTC

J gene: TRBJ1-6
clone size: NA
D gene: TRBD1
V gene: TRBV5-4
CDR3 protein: CASSPERGLNSPLHF
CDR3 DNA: TGTGCCAGCAGCCCCGAGAGGGGGCTGAATTCACCCCTCCACTTT

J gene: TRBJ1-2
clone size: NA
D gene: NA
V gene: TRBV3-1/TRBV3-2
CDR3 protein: CASSQDSMANYGYTF
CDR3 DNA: TGTGCCAGCAGCCAAGACTCAATGGCCAACTATGGCTACACCTTC

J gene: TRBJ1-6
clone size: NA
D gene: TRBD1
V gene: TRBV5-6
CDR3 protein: CASSFGTASGYLHF
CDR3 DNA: TGTGCCAGCAGCTTCGGGACAGCGAGTGGGTATCTCCACTTT

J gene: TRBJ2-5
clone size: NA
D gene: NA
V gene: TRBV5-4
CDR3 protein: CASSLRSETQYF
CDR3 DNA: TGTGCCAGCAGCTTGCGTTCAGAGACCCAGTACTTC

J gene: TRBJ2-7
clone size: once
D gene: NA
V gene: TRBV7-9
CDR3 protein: CASSLGRDVTYEQYF
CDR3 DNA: TGTGCCAGCAGCTTGGGGCGGGATGTCACCTACGAGCAGTACTTC

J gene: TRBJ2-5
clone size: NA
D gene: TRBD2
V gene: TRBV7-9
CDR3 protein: CASSRIPGLAGGKKETQYF
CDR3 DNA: TGTGCCAGCAGCCGGATACCTGGGCTAGCGGGAGGGAAGAAAGAGACCCAGTACTTC

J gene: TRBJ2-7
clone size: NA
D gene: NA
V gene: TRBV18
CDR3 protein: CASSLAASSYEQYF
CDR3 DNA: TGTGCCAGCTCACTGGCGGCCAGCTCCTACGAGCAGTACTTC

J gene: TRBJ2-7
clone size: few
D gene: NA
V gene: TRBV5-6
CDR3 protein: CASRVRLRGYEQYF
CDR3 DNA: TGTGCCAGCAGGGTTCGGTTGAGGGGGTACGAGCAGTACTTC

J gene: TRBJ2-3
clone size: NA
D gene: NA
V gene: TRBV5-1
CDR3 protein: CASTGWEQEGDTQYF
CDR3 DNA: TGCGCCAGCACGGGGTGGGAGCAGGAGGGAGATACGCAGTATTTT

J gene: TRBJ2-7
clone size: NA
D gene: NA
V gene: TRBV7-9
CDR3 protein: CASSSWGEAPYEQYF
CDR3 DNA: TGTGCCAGCAGTAGTTGGGGAGAAGCTCCCTACGAGCAGTACTTC

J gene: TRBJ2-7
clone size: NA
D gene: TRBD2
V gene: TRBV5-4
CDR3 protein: CASSLVSSGSLSYEQYF
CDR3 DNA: TGTGCCAGCAGCTTGGTTTCTAGCGGGAGCCTCTCCTACGAGCAGTACTTC

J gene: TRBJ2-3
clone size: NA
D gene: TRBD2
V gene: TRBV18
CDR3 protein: CASSPGLAGGPDTQYF
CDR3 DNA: TGTGCCAGCTCACCAGGGCTAGCGGGAGGGCCAGATACGCAGTATTTT

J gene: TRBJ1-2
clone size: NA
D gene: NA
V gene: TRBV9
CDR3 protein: CASSADHRVLRNYGYTF
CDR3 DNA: TGTGCCAGCAGCGCCGACCACAGGGTGTTAAGGAACTATGGCTACACCTTC

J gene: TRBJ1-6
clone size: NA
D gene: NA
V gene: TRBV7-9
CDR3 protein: CASSARGSPNSPLHF
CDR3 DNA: TGTGCCAGCAGCGCCAGGGGTTCTCCTAATTCACCCCTCCACTTT

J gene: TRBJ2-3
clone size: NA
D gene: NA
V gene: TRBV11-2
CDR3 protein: CASSFSVTDTQYF
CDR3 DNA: TGTGCCAGCAGCTTCTCAGTAACAGATACGCAGTATTTT

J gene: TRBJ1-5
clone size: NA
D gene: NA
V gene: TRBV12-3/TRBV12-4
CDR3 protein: CASTVDSNQPQHF
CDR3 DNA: TGTGCCAGCACCGTCGACTCAAATCAGCCCCAGCATTTT

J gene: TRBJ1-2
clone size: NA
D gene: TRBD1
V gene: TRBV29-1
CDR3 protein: CSASSPGQGAHGYTF
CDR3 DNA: TGCAGCGCTTCTAGTCCGGGACAGGGAGCGCATGGCTACACCTTC

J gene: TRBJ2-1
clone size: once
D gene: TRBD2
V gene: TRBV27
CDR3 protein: CASSPRGAGGWDEQFF
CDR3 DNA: TGTGCCAGCAGTCCCCGGGGAGCGGGAGGATGGGATGAGCAGTTCTTC

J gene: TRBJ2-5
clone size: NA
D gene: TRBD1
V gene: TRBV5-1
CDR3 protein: CASSLDRGWETQYF
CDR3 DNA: TGCGCCAGCAGCTTGGACAGGGGATGGGAGACCCAGTACTTC

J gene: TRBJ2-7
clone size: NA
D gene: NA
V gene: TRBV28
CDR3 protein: CASSLSKPYEQYF
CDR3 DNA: TGTGCCAGCAGTTTATCCAAGCCCTACGAGCAGTACTTC

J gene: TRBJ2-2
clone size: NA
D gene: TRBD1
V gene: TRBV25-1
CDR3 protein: CASGDRGNTGELFF
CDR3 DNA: TGTGCCAGCGGGGACAGGGGGAACACCGGGGAGCTGTTTTTT

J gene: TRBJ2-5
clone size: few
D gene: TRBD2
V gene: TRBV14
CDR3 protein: CASSQAGTSGSETQYF
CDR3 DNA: TGTGCCAGCAGCCAAGCCGGGACTAGCGGGAGTGAGACCCAGTACTTC

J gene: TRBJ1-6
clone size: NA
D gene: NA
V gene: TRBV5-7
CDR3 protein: CASSWDSDSPLRTSPLHF
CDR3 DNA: TGTGCCAGCAGCTGGGATTCCGACAGCCCGCTGCGGACTTCACCCCTCCACTTT